This TCR beta chain stems from a study of T cell changes during pregnancy in multiple sclerosis (dated by TCRdb to between 2018 and 2021). Regarding the research as a whole: Changes in the T cell repertoire over the course of pregnancy were examined in this study in women with multiple sclerosis.

As for this clone: Its antigen specificity is not known. Base-call qualities are not available, and no considerably larger clone is one nucleotide away.

Library creation used the immunoSEQ multiplex PCR assay. The clones in this table, taken by TCRdb from immuneACCESS, are in-frame only. Not every clone is retained; where verified, under half of the shortfall comes from an unresolved V gene, and the cause of the rest is unknown. Here the sample has tens of thousands of clones; around 91% occur a single time. The ten most abundant clones make up less than 0.8% of the sample. The germline V gene gives CDR1 as MDHEN and CDR2 as SYDVKM. V is reduced by 8 bases and J by 3 bases, leaving a spacing of 17 bases between them. Counted from cysteine to phenylalanine, this CDR3 has 14 amino acids. The retained sequence is limited to the CDR3, 42 bases, with the frame set at the first base.

This receptor was taken from a female donor with multiple sclerosis, enrolled in a pregnancy study. The chain links TRBV28 with TRBJ2-7; tentative D gene TRBD2, with 6 bases matching. Here the sequenced sample was CD4+ T cells from peripheral blood mononuclear cells, taken before pregnancy. The bases are TGTGCCAGCCGTAAGCTAGGAGGGATCTACGAGCAGTACTTC. Its protein product is CASRKLGGIYEQYF.